This TCR beta chain is from a study of cytomegalovirus exposure and HLA in healthy donors. The germline V gene encodes CDR1 SGHNT and CDR2 YYREEE (reference sequence). CDR3 length: 17 amino acids. Unmatched junction bases numbered 11, after V lost 0 bases and J lost 7 bases. PCR involved 60 Vbeta and 13 Jbeta primers. Generated by immunoSEQ multiplex PCR, the TCRdb table keeps only in-frame clones and is missing some. Among some 160,000 clones listed, approximately 80% were seen once. The origin of this receptor is a woman aged 50 to 60 in good health and CMV-seronegative. The rearrangement uses TRBV5-4 and TRBJ2-1; 9 bases line up with TRBD2. The specimen was PBMCs. The CDR3 bases are TGTGCCAGCAGCTTGGGGAGCGGGGGGCCGCGCTCTAATGAGCAGTTCTTC. The encoded protein is CASSLGSGGPRSNEQFF.